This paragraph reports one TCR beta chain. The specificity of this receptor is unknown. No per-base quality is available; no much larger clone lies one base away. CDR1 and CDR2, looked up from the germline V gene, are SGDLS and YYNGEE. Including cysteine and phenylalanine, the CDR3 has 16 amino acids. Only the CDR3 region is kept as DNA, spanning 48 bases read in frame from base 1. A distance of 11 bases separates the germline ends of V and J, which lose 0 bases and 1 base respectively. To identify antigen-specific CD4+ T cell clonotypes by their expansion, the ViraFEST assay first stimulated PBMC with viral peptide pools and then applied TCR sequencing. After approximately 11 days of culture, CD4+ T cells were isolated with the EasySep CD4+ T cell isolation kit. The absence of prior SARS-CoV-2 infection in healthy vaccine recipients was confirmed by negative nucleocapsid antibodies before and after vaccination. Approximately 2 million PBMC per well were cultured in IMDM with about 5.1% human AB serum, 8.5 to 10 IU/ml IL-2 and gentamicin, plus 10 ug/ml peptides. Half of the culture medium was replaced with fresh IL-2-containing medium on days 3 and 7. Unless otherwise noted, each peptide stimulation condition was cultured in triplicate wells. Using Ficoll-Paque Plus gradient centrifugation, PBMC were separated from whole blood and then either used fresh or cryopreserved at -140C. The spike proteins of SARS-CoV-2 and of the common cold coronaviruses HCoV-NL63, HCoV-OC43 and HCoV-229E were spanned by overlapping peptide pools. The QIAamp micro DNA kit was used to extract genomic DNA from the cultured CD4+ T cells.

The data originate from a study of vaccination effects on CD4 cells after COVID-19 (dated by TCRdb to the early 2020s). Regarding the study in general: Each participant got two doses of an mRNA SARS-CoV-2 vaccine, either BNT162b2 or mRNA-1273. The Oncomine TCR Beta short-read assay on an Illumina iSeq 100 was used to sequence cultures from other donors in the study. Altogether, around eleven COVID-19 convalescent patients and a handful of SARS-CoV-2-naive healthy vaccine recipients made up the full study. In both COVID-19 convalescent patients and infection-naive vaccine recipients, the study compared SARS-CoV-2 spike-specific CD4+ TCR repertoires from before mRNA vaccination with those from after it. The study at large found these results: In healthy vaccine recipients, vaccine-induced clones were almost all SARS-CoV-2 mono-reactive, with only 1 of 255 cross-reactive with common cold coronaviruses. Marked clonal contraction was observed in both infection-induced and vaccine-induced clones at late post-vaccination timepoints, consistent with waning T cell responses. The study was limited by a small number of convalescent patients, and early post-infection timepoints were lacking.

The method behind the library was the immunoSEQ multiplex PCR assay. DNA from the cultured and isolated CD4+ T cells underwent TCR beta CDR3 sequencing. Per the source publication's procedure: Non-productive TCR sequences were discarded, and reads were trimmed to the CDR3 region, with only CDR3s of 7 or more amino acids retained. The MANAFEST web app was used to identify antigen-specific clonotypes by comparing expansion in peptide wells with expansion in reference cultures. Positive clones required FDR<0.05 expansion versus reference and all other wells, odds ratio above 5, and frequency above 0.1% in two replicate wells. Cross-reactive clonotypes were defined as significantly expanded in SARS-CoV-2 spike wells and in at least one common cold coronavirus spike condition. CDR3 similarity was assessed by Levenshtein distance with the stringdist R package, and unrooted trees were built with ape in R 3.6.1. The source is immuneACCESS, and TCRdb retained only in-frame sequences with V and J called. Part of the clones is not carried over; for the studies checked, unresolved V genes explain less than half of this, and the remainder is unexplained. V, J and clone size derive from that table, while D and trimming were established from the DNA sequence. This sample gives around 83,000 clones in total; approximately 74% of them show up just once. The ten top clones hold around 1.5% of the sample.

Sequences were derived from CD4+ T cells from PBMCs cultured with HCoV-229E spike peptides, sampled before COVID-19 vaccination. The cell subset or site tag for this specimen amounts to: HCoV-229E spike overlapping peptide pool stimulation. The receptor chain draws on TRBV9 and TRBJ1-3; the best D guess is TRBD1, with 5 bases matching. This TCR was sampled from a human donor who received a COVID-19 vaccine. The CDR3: CASSVVGAVSGNTIYF. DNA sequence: TGTGCCAGCAGCGTAGTAGGGGCGGTGTCTGGAAACACCATATATTTT.